The next 29 T cell receptor beta chains were all read from a single sample in a study of cytotoxic CD8 clonotypes in ibrutinib-treated CLL. Sequencing used immunoSEQ multiplex PCR; TCRdb keeps in-frame clones, though not all of them. The sample yields about 140,000 clones, around 77% seen once. The sample in question was PBMCs, obtained after 12 months of ibrutinib treatment. The origin of the receptors is a human donor with chronic lymphocytic leukemia.

A note on this clone: A much more abundant neighbour one base away suggests this may be a read error. The chain joins TRBV6-6 to TRBJ2-7, with 7 bases matching TRBD2. The ends lost 6 bases at V and 0 bases at J; junction bases unmatched: 5. This CDR3 has 14 residues. From germline, CDR1 is MNHNY and CDR2 SVGAGI (reference sequence). This CDR3 is CASSPGGSSYEQYF. The CDR3 coding sequence is TGTGCCAGCAGCCCCGGGGGGAGCTCCTACGAGCAGTACTTC.

The V and J genes are TRBV7-2 and TRBJ2-1, with 10 bases lining up with TRBD1. The CDR3 runs to 15 residues. The V gene end was trimmed by 0 bases and the J gene end by 6 bases; junction bases not matched to a gene: 2. Germline V gene data show CDR1 as SGHTA and CDR2 as FQGNSA. The CDR3 bases are TGTGCCAGCAGCTTAGCTGGGACAGGGGTCAATGAGCAGTTCTTC. Translating it yields CASSLAGTGVNEQFF. The full variable domain, completed using reference TRBV7-2 and TRBJ2-1, is GAGVSQSPSNKVTEKGKDVELRCDPISGHTALYWYRQSLGQGLEFLIYFQGNSAPDKSGLPSDRFSAERTGGSVSTLTIQRTQQEDSAVYLCASSLAGTGVNEQFFGPGTRLTVL.

The rearrangement uses TRBV7-2 and TRBJ1-2; D is ambiguous. V gave up 1 base and J gave up 5 bases, with 5 bases separating them. The CDR3 consists of 12 residues. CDR1 and CDR2 (germline): SGHTA, FQGNSA. The CDR3, as DNA: TGTGCCAGCAGCTTAGTGGGGTATGGCTACACCTTC. Translating it yields CASSLVGYGYTF.

The gene calls are TRBV5-6 and TRBJ2-7; D is uncertain. V was shortened by 4 bases and J by 2 bases, with 10 bases between the two germline ends. CDR3 length: 13 amino acids. Germline V gene data show CDR1 as SGHDT and CDR2 as YYEEEE. The CDR3 nucleotides are TGTGCCAGCAGCGCCGGGTCCACCTACGAGCAGTACTTC. Its translation: CASSAGSTYEQYF.

The chain joins TRBV15 to TRBJ1-2; 10 nucleotides line up with TRBD1. The germline V gene has CDR1 LNHNV and CDR2 YYDKDF (reference sequence). With V trimmed by 0 bases and J by 8 bases, 9 bases remained unmatched. The CDR3 has 16 residues. CDR3 region: CATSRDYGQGESGYTF. The CDR3 DNA is TGTGCCACCAGCAGAGATTACGGACAGGGGGAAAGCGGCTACACCTTC.

A few counts support this clone. This chain connects TRBV28 to TRBJ1-5; D is uncertain. V was clipped by 4 bases and J by 7 bases, with 8 bases between them. The CDR3 totals 12 residues. CDR1 and CDR2 from the germline V gene are MDHEN and SYDVKM. The CDR3 loop is CASSSGWQPQHF. The CDR3 nucleotides are TGTGCCAGCAGTTCGGGTTGGCAGCCCCAGCATTTT.

This clone came up a few times. The J gene is TRBJ2-1, the V gene TRBV6-5; perhaps TRBD2 as D (5 bases). This CDR3 has 16 residues. Germline lookup yields CDR1 MNHEY and CDR2 SVGAGI. V gave up 1 base and J gave up 5 bases, with 15 bases separating them. CDR3 in amino acids: CASSYLGYGNNNEQFF. As DNA, the CDR3 is TGTGCCAGCAGTTACTTAGGATACGGGAATAACAATGAGCAGTTCTTC.

This clone was observed at least ten times. The chain employs TRBV9 and TRBJ1-5; D not certain. The CDR3 totals 13 residues. Germline V gene sequence: CDR1 SGDLS, CDR2 YYNGEE. The V gene lost 0 bases and the J gene lost 6 bases, with 7 bases spanning the gap. DNA of the CDR3: TGTGCCAGCAGCGTAGGGGGTATTCAGCCCCAGCATTTT. Translation gives CASSVGGIQPQHF.

This clone occurred a few times. J is TRBJ1-6 and V is TRBV7-8; 7 positions agree with TRBD1. CDR3 length: 13 amino acids. Germline CDR1 reads SGHVS; CDR2 reads FQNEAQ. With 5 bases clipped from V and 16 bases from J, the junction kept 11 bases outside the gene matches. The CDR3 protein is CASSPQINRGLHF. In nucleotides, the CDR3 is TGTGCCAGCAGCCCTCAAATCAACAGGGGACTCCACTTT.

This sequence joins TRBV7-9 and TRBJ1-2, with 7 bases that match TRBD1. From germline, CDR1 is SEHNR and CDR2 FQNEAQ (reference sequence). CDR3 length: 14 amino acids. V dropped 2 bases and J dropped 8; count of bases not matched to a gene: 8. This CDR3 is CASSLNDRAGGYTF. CDR3 DNA sequence: TGTGCCAGCAGCTTAAACGACAGGGCGGGCGGCTACACCTTC.

The gene calls are TRBV5-1 and TRBJ2-7, with D uncertain. Germline values: CDR1 SGHRS, CDR2 YFSETQ. Trimming stripped 1 base from V and 4 bases from J, with 6 bases between. This CDR3 spans 12 amino acids. For the CDR3, the DNA is TGCGCCAGCAGCTTGAACACTTACGAGCAGTACTTC. Protein sequence: CASSLNTYEQYF.

J is TRBJ2-7 and V is TRBV7-2; 9 positions agree with TRBD2. J lost 3 bases, V lost 5 bases, and 8 bases had no gene match. Germline V gene lookup returns CDR1 SGHTA and CDR2 FQGNSA. The CDR3 sequence is 15 residues long. The CDR3 region has the DNA TGTGCCAGCAGCCAATTAGCGGGGGAGATCTACGAGCAGTACTTC. Protein sequence: CASSQLAGEIYEQYF.

V and J are TRBV27 and TRBJ2-7; 12 nucleotides align to TRBD2. Germline V gene lookup returns CDR1 MNHEY and CDR2 SMNVEV (reference sequence). This CDR3 contains 18 residues. J was trimmed by 2 bases and V by 5 bases; bases with no gene match: 13. CDR3 DNA sequence: TGTGCCAGCAGTCCGAGGACTAGCGGGGAATCATTTGCCTACGAGCAGTACTTC. Its translation: CASSPRTSGESFAYEQYF.

This clone is a singleton in its sample. The V and J genes are TRBV29-1 and TRBJ2-1; no clear D. Between the trimmed V and J ends, which lost 2 bases and 2 bases, there was a span of 13 bases. The CDR3 is 15 residues long. In germline, CDR1 is SQVTM, CDR2 ANQGSEA. The DNA of the CDR3 is TGCAGCGTTGAACTCGGTCGGACCCCCTACAATGAGCAGTTCTTC. It specifies CSVELGRTPYNEQFF.

This rearrangement joins TRBV9 to TRBJ1-2, with D possibly TRBD1 on 5 matching bases. V was clipped by 1 base and J by 4 bases, with 14 bases between them. CDR3 length: 15 amino acids. Germline CDR1 and CDR2: SGDLS and YYNGEE. Here the CDR3 reads CASSVKFREPYGYTF. CDR3 nucleotide sequence: TGTGCCAGCAGCGTAAAGTTCAGGGAACCCTATGGCTACACCTTC.

This clone was recorded many times. The rearrangement links TRBV7-9 to TRBJ2-7, with TRBD1 matching 7 bases. Germline trimming cut 11 bases from V and 3 bases from J; bases unmatched to any gene: 13. Germline CDR1 SEHNR, CDR2 FQNEAQ (reference sequence). This CDR3 spans 14 amino acids. CDR3 sequence (DNA): TGTGCCGAAACGATGGCAGGGGGAGACTACGAGCAGTACTTC. It encodes CAETMAGGDYEQYF. Full variable domain (outside the CDR3, taken from reference TRBV7-9 and TRBJ2-7): DTGVSQNPRHKITKRGQNVTFRCDPISEHNRLYWYRQTLGQGPEFLTYFQNEAQLEKSRLLSDRFSAERPKGSFSTLEIQRTEQGDSAMYLCAETMAGGDYEQYFGPGTRLTVT.

In this sample, this clone turned up once. The chain links TRBV7-2 to TRBJ2-1; 9 nucleotides agree with TRBD2. Per germline, CDR1 SGHTA and CDR2 FQGNSA. V shed 5 bases and J 1 base; nucleotides not matched to a gene: 9. CDR3 length: 17 amino acids. The CDR3 DNA follows: TGTGCCAGCAGCCCCCCCGCGGGGGGGCCGTCCTACAATGAGCAGTTCTTC. It specifies CASSPPAGGPSYNEQFF.

The chain employs TRBV7-2 and TRBJ2-1; D gene ambiguous. CDR1 is SGHTA and CDR2 is FQGNSA in the germline V gene. The V and J ends lost 6 bases and 0 bases respectively, with 12 bases between them. This CDR3 spans 15 amino acids. The CDR3, as DNA: TGTGCCAGCAGAATACAGCTGAGCTCCTACAATGAGCAGTTCTTC. Amino acids: CASRIQLSSYNEQFF.

The CDR3 bases are TGTGCCAGCAGCGTCGCAGGGTTCGAAGCTTTCTTT. Translated: CASSVAGFEAFF. This chain uses TRBV9 with TRBJ1-1, with D possibly TRBD1 on 5 matching bases. The CDR3 has 12 residues. The germline gives CDR1 SGDLS, CDR2 YYNGEE. V gave up 2 bases and J gave up 8 bases, with 10 bases separating them. The full variable domain, rest sourced from reference TRBV9 and TRBJ1-1, is DSGVTQTPKHLITATGQRVTLRCSPRSGDLSVYWYQQSLDQGLQFLIQYYNGEERAKGNILERFSAQQFPDLHSELNLSSLELGDSALYFCASSVAGFEAFFGQGTRLTVV.

This rearrangement joins TRBV27 to TRBJ1-5; the D gene is possibly TRBD1 (5 bases). The CDR3 runs to 15 residues. The germline gives CDR1 MNHEY, CDR2 SMNVEV (reference sequence). Trimming left V 5 bases short and J 2 bases short, with 13 bases between. CDR3 sequence: CASSDGAGGNQPQHF. The CDR3 coding sequence is TGTGCCAGCAGTGACGGGGCCGGAGGCAATCAGCCCCAGCATTTT.

V is TRBV18 and J is TRBJ1-1; 11 bases line up with TRBD1. Germline V lookup: CDR1 KGHSH, CDR2 LQKENI. Unmatched junction bases numbered 11, after V lost 2 bases and J lost 0 bases. The CDR3 is made up of 19 amino acids. The CDR3 sequence: CASSPYTGQGGVLNTEAFF. Here the CDR3 DNA reads TGTGCCAGCTCACCATATACGGGACAGGGGGGGGTTTTGAACACTGAAGCTTTCTTT. Full variable domain (remainder filled in from reference TRBV18 and TRBJ1-1): NAGVMQNPRHLVRRRGQEARLRCSPMKGHSHVYWYRQLPEEGLKFMVYLQKENIIDESGMPKERFSAEFPKEGPSILRIQQVVRGDSAAYFCASSPYTGQGGVLNTEAFFGQGTRLTVV.

The chain couples TRBV7-6 to TRBJ2-5, with 11 bases fitting TRBD2. CDR3 length: 15 amino acids. V dropped 5 bases and J dropped 4; count of bases not matched to a gene: 6. Germline CDR1 reads SGHVS; CDR2 reads FNYEAQ. The CDR3 loop reads CASSQTSGVRETQYF. The CDR3 DNA reads TGTGCCAGCAGCCAGACTAGCGGGGTTCGAGAGACCCAGTACTTC. The whole variable domain, filled in from reference TRBV7-6 and TRBJ2-5, reads GAGVSQSPRYKVTKRGQDVALRCDPISGHVSLYWYRQALGQGPEFLTYFNYEAQQDKSGLPNDRFSAERPEGSISTLTIQRTEQRDSAMYRCASSQTSGVRETQYFGPGTRLLVL.

The chain joins TRBV6-4 to TRBJ2-3; maybe TRBD2 (5 bases). Germline V gene lookup returns CDR1 MRHNA and CDR2 SNTAGT. Deletions cut 6 bases from V and 9 bases from J, with 10 bases between. The CDR3 sequence is 11 residues long. CDR3 region: CASRVGVTQYF. The CDR3 DNA reads TGTGCCAGCAGGGTCGGGGTAACGCAGTATTTT.

This clone has more than one count but fewer than ten. The chain carries TRBV9 and TRBJ1-4; 7 nucleotides match TRBD1. The V gene end was trimmed by 2 bases and the J gene end by 2 bases; junction bases not matched to a gene: 0. The CDR3 runs to 14 residues. Germline CDR1 and CDR2: SGDLS and YYNGEE. CDR3 nucleotides: TGTGCCAGCAGCGTGGGACAGACTAATGAAAAACTGTTTTTT. It codes for CASSVGQTNEKLFF.

This chain uses TRBV9 with TRBJ1-1; D unresolved. The germline CDR1 and CDR2 sequences are SGDLS and YYNGEE. V shed 0 bases and J shed 3 bases, with 6 bases lying between them. The CDR3 runs to 13 residues. CDR3 coding DNA: TGTGCCAGCAGCGTAGGGACTCACACTGAAGCTTTCTTT. This gives the protein CASSVGTHTEAFF.

This sequence joins TRBV2 and TRBJ2-1, with 9 bases aligning to TRBD2. V lost 4 bases and J lost 12; bases outside the gene matches: 13. CDR3 size: 15 residues. CDR1 and CDR2 (germline): SNHLY, FYNNEI. CDR3 sequence: CASSGVGLAPQGQFF. The CDR3, as DNA: TGTGCCAGCAGTGGGGTGGGACTAGCACCCCAGGGGCAGTTCTTC.

The chain links TRBV7-2 to TRBJ1-3, with D perhaps TRBD1 (5 bases). CDR1 is SGHTA, CDR2 FQGNSA, per germline. V lost 5 bases and J lost 2, with 16 bases in between. The CDR3 loop spans 16 amino acids. DNA for the CDR3: TGTGCCAGCAGCCCCGCTCGCAGGGCGGCTGGAAACACCATATATTTT. Encoded protein: CASSPARRAAGNTIYF.

The V gene is TRBV11-3, the J gene TRBJ1-4; D call uncertain. V was cut by 0 bases and J by 0 bases, with 11 bases left in between. The CDR3 loop spans 17 amino acids. CDR1 is SGHNT, CDR2 YENEEA, per germline. CDR3 nucleotides: TGTGCCAGCAGCTTAGATCGGGGTACTGCAACTAATGAAAAACTGTTTTTT. It is translated as CASSLDRGTATNEKLFF.

Note on this clone: Other DNA sequences in the sample encode the same CDR3. This chain joins TRBV27 and TRBJ2-7, with 8 bases matching TRBD1. Germline V CDR1 and CDR2: MNHEY, SMNVEV (reference sequence). The CDR3 length is 14 residues. The ends lost 2 bases at V and 2 bases at J; junction bases unmatched: 2. In DNA form, the CDR3 reads TGTGCCAGCAGTTTAAGGGACAGGACCTACGAGCAGTACTTC. Translating gives CASSLRDRTYEQYF.